These 8 T cell receptor beta chains share one sample of origin, sequenced in a study of blood T cell repertoires in COVID-19. Profiling relied on immunoSEQ multiplex PCR, and the TCRdb table lists in-frame clones only, not all of them. The sample carries about 160,000 clones, around 85% recorded once. Sequenced input: peripheral blood. Receptor source: a human donor with acute or convalescent COVID-19. The donor label of this sample is uncertain.

A single count supports this clone. The V call is TRBV3-1 (or the pseudogene TRBV3-2), the J call TRBJ2-3, with D maybe TRBD1 (5 bases). CDR1 LGHDT and CDR2 YNNKEL come from the germline V gene (reference sequence). Trimming removed 4 bases from V and 5 bases from J, with 13 bases in between. This CDR3 is built from 14 residues. CDR3 DNA sequence: TGTGCCAGCAGCCGCTCAGGGTTGCGAGATACGCAGTATTTT. The encoded protein is CASSRSGLRDTQYF.

Note on this clone: At one of its ends the junction is not consistent with the germline gene, which may arise from a read error. The chain uses TRBV2 and TRBJ2-5; a weak D match, TRBD1 (6 bases). CDR1 is SNHLY and CDR2 is FYNNEI in the germline V gene. The CDR3 is 12 amino acids. The CDR3 DNA reads TGTGCCAGCACTATTAGACAGGACCAAGCGGACTTC. This gives the protein CASTIRQDQADF.

The chain has TRBV28 and TRBJ2-1, with a weak D call TRBD2 (6 bases). Looked up from germline, CDR1 is MDHEN and CDR2 is SYDVKM. The CDR3 has 15 residues. V was cut by 4 bases and J by 7 bases, with 17 bases left in between. In nucleotides, the CDR3 is TGTGCCAGCAGTTCGTCGGGACTTGGGATGAATGAGCAGTTCTTC. Translating it yields CASSSSGLGMNEQFF.

The chain recombines TRBV6-5 with TRBJ1-2; D perhaps matches TRBD1 (5 bases). Deletions cut 0 bases from V and 0 bases from J, with 11 bases between. The CDR3 extends over 16 amino acids. CDR1 and CDR2 from the germline V gene are MNHEY and SVGAGI. For the CDR3, the DNA is TGTGCCAGCAGTTACTCGAGCGCAGGGCCTAACTATGGCTACACCTTC. It specifies CASSYSSAGPNYGYTF.

This clone was counted only a few times. J is TRBJ1-6 and V is TRBV15; 9 nucleotides agree with TRBD1. Germline CDR1 LNHNV, CDR2 YYDKDF (reference sequence). J gave up 10 bases and V 3 bases, and 7 bases lay outside the gene matches. The CDR3 consists of 15 residues. CDR3 nucleotide sequence: TGTGCCACCAGCAGCACCGGGACAGGGAACTCACCCCTCCACTTT. It is translated as CATSSTGTGNSPLHF. Combining the CDR3 with reference TRBV15 and TRBJ1-6 gives the whole variable domain DAMVIQNPRYQVTQFGKPVTLSCSQTLNHNVMYWYQQKSSQAPKLLFHYYDKDFNNEADTPDNFQSRRPNTSFCFLDIRSPGLGDTAMYLCATSSTGTGNSPLHFGNGTRLTVT.

The V gene is TRBV5-4, the J gene TRBJ2-2, with 9 bases identical to TRBD2. CDR1 and CDR2 (germline): SGHNT, YYREEE (reference sequence). CDR3 size: 16 residues. V dropped 2 bases and J dropped 0; count of bases not matched to a gene: 2. The CDR3 region is CASSLASGANTGELFF. DNA for the CDR3: TGTGCCAGCAGCTTAGCTAGCGGGGCGAACACCGGGGAGCTGTTTTTT.

The rearrangement joins TRBV7-9 to TRBJ2-7; 11 nucleotides match TRBD2. This CDR3 is 15 amino acids long. The ends lost 6 bases at V and 2 bases at J; junction bases unmatched: 6. Germline lookup yields CDR1 SEHNR and CDR2 FQNEAQ (reference sequence). CDR3 region: CASRSSGGTTYEQYF. CDR3 nucleotides: TGTGCCAGCAGATCTAGCGGGGGGACAACCTACGAGCAGTACTTC.

This clone was recorded once. The V gene is TRBV19, the J gene TRBJ2-7, with 7 bases that match TRBD1. Germline V gene sequence: CDR1 LNHDA, CDR2 SQIVND (reference sequence). Losses at the gene ends were 5 bases for V and 5 bases for J; bases not matched to a gene: 12. The CDR3 is 15 residues long. This CDR3 is CASSLQGSGLNEQYF. For the CDR3, the DNA is TGTGCCAGTAGTCTACAGGGGTCGGGTTTGAACGAGCAGTACTTC.